The 5 T cell receptor beta chains given below trace back to one sample, sequenced in a study of breast tumors, draining lymph nodes, adjacent tissues. TCRdb independently ran MiXCR on the multiplex PCR reads; one entry per CDR3 protein. The sample records under 150,000 distinct CDR3 sequences, approximately 21% being singletons. The lymph nodes were axillary draining lymph nodes from breast cancer patients. Specimen: axillary lymph node tissue. Receptor source: a female donor with breast cancer. Some clones in this sample may be carry-over from other donors' samples.

This clonotype was detected ten times or more. The chain employs TRBV19 and TRBJ2-6; no reliable D call. Germline values: CDR1 LNHDA, CDR2 SQIVND (reference sequence). The V and J ends lost 2 bases and 4 bases respectively, with 6 bases between them. The CDR3 spans 14 residues. The chain's CDR3 is CASSITGGANVLTF. DNA for the CDR3: TGTGCCAGTAGTATAACTGGCGGGGCCAACGTCCTGACTTTC.

This clonotype has ten or more counts. This chain joins TRBV19 and TRBJ2-1; possible D gene TRBD1, 6 bases. The germline V gene encodes CDR1 LNHDA and CDR2 SQIVND (reference sequence). This CDR3 has 14 residues. Trimming removed 6 bases at V and 2 bases at J, with 11 bases between. The CDR3: CASREDRPYNEQFF. DNA for the CDR3: TGTGCCAGTAGAGAGGACAGACCCTACAATGAGCAGTTCTTC. Variable domain in full (rest from reference TRBV19 and TRBJ2-1): DGGITQSPKYLFRKEGQNVTLSCEQNLNHDAMYWYRQDPGQGLRLIYYSQIVNDFQKGDIAEGYSVSREKKESFPLTVTSAQKNPTAFYLCASREDRPYNEQFFGPGTRLTVL.

This clonotype has only a few counts. The V call is TRBV11-2, the J call TRBJ2-5; D is unclear. This CDR3 spans 12 amino acids. V lost 2 bases and J 4 bases, leaving 5 bases between the germline ends. Germline V gives CDR1 SGHAT, CDR2 FQNNGV. As DNA, the CDR3 is TGTGCCAGCAGCTTATTCCCAGAGACCCAGTACTTC. It encodes CASSLFPETQYF.

As for this clonotype: A much larger clone sits a single nucleotide away, making a read error possible. No conserved phenylalanine or tryptophan is present at the end of the CDR3, so a read error is the likely explanation. The chain links TRBV15 to TRBJ1-5, with D unclear. Germline assignment: CDR1 LNHNV and CDR2 YYDKDF (reference sequence). Between the trimmed V and J ends, which lost 1 base and 8 bases, there was a span of 9 bases. The CDR3 has 13 residues. CDR3 bases: TGTGCCACCAGCAGAGTCGCGCAGGAGCCCCAGCATCTT. Its translation: CATSRVAQEPQHL.

Remarks on this clonotype: A much larger clone differs by one base, so this may be a read error. The rearrangement uses TRBV2 and TRBJ2-1; 7 positions match TRBD2. The CDR3 length is 15 residues. Germline CDR1 is SNHLY and CDR2 is FYNNEI. CDR3 nucleotide sequence: TGTGACAGCAGCCCCATGACTAGCATTTACAATGAGCAGTTCTTC. It codes for CDSSPMTSIYNEQFF.